The clone carrying this TCR beta chain was detected a few times. A single record per CDR3 protein comes from TCRdb applying MiXCR to the 5' RACE reads. The sample has about 890,000 distinct CDR3 sequences, about 12% seen once; the top ten hold under 2%. Unmatched junction bases numbered 0, after V lost 0 bases and J lost 3 bases. CDR1 and CDR2 from the germline V gene are MNHEY and SMNVEV (reference sequence). The CDR3 runs to 14 residues. This sample stems from a study of identical twins. These sequences were also reported in another study, on yellow fever vaccine responses in identical twins.

The chain uses TRBV27 and TRBJ1-1; the match to TRBD1 covers 8 bases. This clonotype originated in a woman between 18 and 30 years old in good health. Sequencing used PBMCs. CDR3 protein: CASSLSTGDTEAFF. CDR3 sequence (DNA): TGTGCCAGCAGTTTATCGACAGGGGACACTGAAGCTTTCTTT.